This T cell receptor beta chain appears in the sequencing data of a study of CD8+ T cells in alopecia areata (dated by TCRdb to the late 2010s). Background on the whole study: Treated patients were enrolled in an open-label pilot trial of oral tofacitinib at 5 to 10 mg twice daily for moderate-to-severe alopecia areata. Patients stayed on tofacitinib for 6 to 18 months and then had 6 months of follow-up off drug so that delayed response and recurrence could be assessed. Disease severity in treated patients was measured with the SALT score, which quantifies the percentage of affected scalp surface area. The study used high-throughput TCRbeta sequencing to examine T cell clonal expansion in alopecia areata, in both the C3H/HeJ mouse model and human patients. Human TCRbeta sequencing covered scalp tissue and sorted CD4+ and CD8+ peripheral blood T cells from patchy and totalis/universalis alopecia areata patients and healthy controls. Biopsies were taken from tofacitinib-treated patients at baseline and again at 4 and 24 weeks into treatment, and several of those patients also had a later scalp biopsy. Clonality in the scalp was compared among normal scalp (n=4), patchy alopecia areata scalp (n=8), and alopecia totalis/universalis scalp (n=8). RNA was obtained with the PAXgene miRNA kit for fixed scalp, the miRNeasy kit for PBMCs, and the RNeasy kit for mouse skin. TCRbeta CDR3 regions were amplified by immunoSEQ multiplex PCR using 35 Vbeta forward and 13 Jbeta reverse primers.

Comments on this clone: Its antigen is not yet known. No qualities accompany the bases; no much larger clone lies one base away.

Via the germline V gene, CDR1 is SQVTM and CDR2 ANQGSEA. From the cysteine through the phenylalanine, the CDR3 covers 17 amino acids. The kept DNA is CDR3 alone, 51 bases in frame from the first base. Germline trimming: 0 bases from V, 1 base from J; junction bases outside gene matches: 8. The time point label on this specimen signifies: less than five weeks on oral tofacitinib. This specimen's treatment or condition label, interpreted: oral pan-JAK inhibitor, 5-10 mg twice daily. From alopecia areata patients, peripheral blood was collected along with lesional scalp punch biopsies. PBMCs were isolated by density centrifugation and stained for CD3, CD4 and CD8, and CD4+ and CD8+ T cells were sorted on a FACSAria. The library was built by means of the immunoSEQ multiplex PCR assay. RNA was extracted from all samples and reverse transcribed into cDNA, which served as template for TCR sequencing. First-strand cDNA was synthesized using SuperScript III with a 2:1 mix of oligo-dT and random hexamers. Amplification bias was assessed with a synthetic immune receptor repertoire, and residual bias was removed computationally. The paper's data handling went like this. After raw reads were preprocessed to remove errors, the CDR3 was defined following IMGT conventions as running from the conserved cysteine to phenylalanine. Clonality was computed by normalizing Shannon entropy by log2 of the number of productive unique TCRs and subtracting the result from 1. Whether scalp clones were CD4 or CD8 was inferred by matching scalp TCRbeta sequences against CD4 and CD8 repertoires sorted from blood. TCRdb took over this immuneACCESS table, retaining in-frame rearrangements with V and J assigned. Such tables are incomplete; in checked studies, under half of the missing clones stem from an unresolved V gene, and the remainder is unexplained. V, J and clone size are taken as reported in that table, and D and trimming were inferred from the DNA itself. This sample lists roughly 120,000 clones; about three fifths were detected once. The ten top clones hold 25% to 30% of the sample.

Points the paper makes about the study in general: Tofacitinib significantly lowered scalp clonality and the number of expanded CD8+ clones among the top 100 scalp clones. Because the treated cohort was small and had just a single nonresponder, larger studies are needed to establish links between baseline CD8+ expansion and response. Shared TCR sequences between patients were less evident than in mice, which may be partly attributable to HLA diversity in the patient population. Compared with normal scalp, lesional scalp, particularly in alopecia totalis/universalis, had higher clonality and more expanded CD8+ clones, which suggests antigenic drive. Scalp TCR repertoire analysis is complicated because resident alphabeta T cells in normal human skin are also sequenced, whereas mouse skin is dominated by gammadelta T cells. Many expanded lesional clones were found to persist in scalp and blood during tofacitinib treatment, and relapse after treatment cessation may be partly explained by this persistence.

Rearrangement joined TRBV29-1 to TRBJ2-5; 10 junctional bases match TRBD2. The sample was CD8+ T cells sorted from blood, taken at week 4, from a patient treated with tofacitinib. The receptor was derived from a human donor with alopecia areata. The CDR3 here reads CSVEDPYTSGAQETQYF. The DNA sequence is TGCAGCGTTGAAGATCCCTATACTAGCGGGGCCCAAGAGACCCAGTACTTC.